These T cell receptor beta chains were read from a single sample in a study of blood T cell repertoires in COVID-19. Sequenced by immunoSEQ multiplex PCR; TCRdb stores in-frame clones only, minus some. The sample consists of around 130,000 clones, about nine tenths of them appearing once. Sequencing was performed on peripheral blood. These receptors all stem from a man in his 60s with COVID-19, enrolled during active disease. Both conserved end residues are part of each CDR3. A D gene is named only where the DNA matches it firmly. Size is omitted from some rows. Given values are once, few, many or a class for expanded clones.

-	17	TRBJ2-7	TRBV19	-	TGTGCCAGTAGTATATCAAAGATGTCTAGCGAACCCTACGAGCAGTACTTC	CASSISKMSSEPYEQYF
-	14	TRBJ1-2	TRBV7-2	-	TGTGCCAGCAGCTTAGGTGGGGGCGACTATGGCTACACCTTC	CASSLGGGDYGYTF
TRBD2	14	TRBJ2-2	TRBV19	once	TGTGCCAGTAGTACTAGCGGGAGTCCCGGGGAGCTGTTTTTT	CASSTSGSPGELFF
-	15	TRBJ1-2	TRBV18	-	TGTGCCAGCTCACCACTCCCCCCAGGGCCCTATGGCTACACCTTC	CASSPLPPGPYGYTF
TRBD2	17	TRBJ2-1	TRBV4-3	-	TGCGCCAGCAGCCAAGTTTCTAGCGGGATAAGCTCCCATGAGCAGTTCTTC	CASSQVSSGISSHEQFF
-	14	TRBJ1-1	TRBV30	once	TGTGCCTGGAGTAAGGGGCAGGGAAGATTCCAAGCTTTCTTT	CAWSKGQGRFQAFF
TRBD1	16	TRBJ1-4	TRBV28	-	TGTGCCAGCAGTTTGCAGGGGGCTGCAACTAATGAAAAACTGTTTTTT	CASSLQGAATNEKLFF
TRBD1	14	TRBJ2-1	TRBV2	-	TGTGCCAGCAGGATGGACAGGGGGAAGAATGAGCAGTTCTTC	CASRMDRGKNEQFF
-	13	TRBJ2-7	TRBV30	-	TGTGCCTGGAGCTCATCGCTGGCCCGCAAGCAGTACTTC	CAWSSSLARKQYF
-	13	TRBJ2-5	TRBV24-1	-	TGTGCCACCAGTGATGCACCTACAGAGACCCAGTACTTC	CATSDAPTETQYF
TRBD2	16	TRBJ2-7	TRBV9	-	TGTGCCAGCAGCGTAGAAGTCCTAGCGGGAGTCCACGAGCAGTACTTC	CASSVEVLAGVHEQYF
-	13	TRBJ2-3	TRBV2	-	TGTGCCAGTACTCCTAGGGGCGCAGATACGCAGTATTTT	CASTPRGADTQYF
TRBD1	15	TRBJ1-5	TRBV7-2	-	TGTGCCAGCAGCTTAGGGACAGGGGGCCTCCAGCCCCAGCATTTT	CASSLGTGGLQPQHF
TRBD2	15	TRBJ2-2	TRBV4-1	-	TGCGCCAGCAGCCAGTCGGGGAGGGAAACCGGGGAGCTGTTTTTT	CASSQSGRETGELFF
TRBD1	14	TRBJ2-2	TRBV30	-	TGTGCCTGGATGGACAGGTCGAACACCGGGGAGCTGTTTTTT	CAWMDRSNTGELFF
-	13	TRBJ1-5	TRBV19	-	TGTGCCAGTAGTATGGGGGGTAATCAGCCCCAGCATTTT	CASSMGGNQPQHF
TRBD1	15	TRBJ1-1	TRBV7-2	once	TGTGCCAGCAGCGTACAGGGGGACAGTGGCACTGAAGCTTTCTTT	CASSVQGDSGTEAFF
-	14	TRBJ2-2	TRBV18	once	TGTGCCAGCTCACCGGGCAGCCTCACCGGGGAGCTGTTTTTT	CASSPGSLTGELFF
-	13	TRBJ1-4	TRBV27	-	TGTGCCAGCAGTTTCGGGAAGGATGAAAAACTGTTTTTT	CASSFGKDEKLFF
-	15	TRBJ2-1	TRBV18	-	TGTGCCAGCTCACCCGGACGGGAGAGGCCAAATGAGCAGTTCTTC	CASSPGRERPNEQFF
TRBD1	15	TRBJ2-1	TRBV11-2	-	TGTGCCAGCAGCTCGGGACAGGGCCACGACAATGAGCAGTTCTTC	CASSSGQGHDNEQFF
-	14	TRBJ2-1	TRBV30	-	TGTGCCTGGGCCCCGTGGGGGCAGTACAATGAGCAGTTCTTC	CAWAPWGQYNEQFF
TRBD2	18	TRBJ2-3	TRBV28	few	TGTGCCAGCAGTCCCACTAGCGGGAGGGCCCGAGGCACAGATACGCAGTATTTT	CASSPTSGRARGTDTQYF
-	12	TRBJ2-7	TRBV6-5	-	TGTGCCGTAACAGGGAGCTCCTACGAGCAGTACTTC	CAVTGSSYEQYF
-	11	TRBJ1-1	TRBV30	few	TGTGCCTGGAGCCGGGACACTGAAGCTTTCTTT	CAWSRDTEAFF
-	14	TRBJ2-3	TRBV19	once	TGTGCCAGTACGACAGACGTGGTCACAGATACGCAGTATTTT	CASTTDVVTDTQYF
-	15	TRBJ1-2	TRBV23-1	-	TGCGCCAGCAGTCAATCCCAGGGATTATGGTATGGCTACACCTTC	CASSQSQGLWYGYTF
TRBD2	19	TRBJ2-2	TRBV24-1	-	TGTGCCACCAGTGATTGGCGAATTGGGACTAGCTTGTATACCGGGGAGCTGTTTTTT	CATSDWRIGTSLYTGELFF
TRBD1	14	TRBJ2-7	TRBV7-2	-	TGTGCCAGCAGCTGGGACAGGGGGCCGTACGAGCAGTACTTC	CASSWDRGPYEQYF
TRBD2	16	TRBJ2-3	TRBV3-1/TRBV3-2	-	TGTGCCAGCAGCCCCCCGGGTAGCGGGAACTCAGATACGCAGTATTTT	CASSPPGSGNSDTQYF
-	14	TRBJ1-3	TRBV4-1	once	TGCGCCAGCAGCCGCGGGAGCTCTGGAAACACCATATATTTT	CASSRGSSGNTIYF
TRBD1	15	TRBJ2-5	TRBV18	-	TGTGCCAGCTCATCCGGGACAGGGGACTCAGAGACCCAGTACTTC	CASSSGTGDSETQYF
-	17	TRBJ2-3	TRBV12-5	-	TGTGCTAGTGGTTTGGCCCTACAGGGTTCCTTCACAGATACGCAGTATTTT	CASGLALQGSFTDTQYF
TRBD1	15	TRBJ2-5	TRBV5-4	-	TGTGCCAGCAGCTCCCGCCGGACAGGGCAGGAGACCCAGTACTTC	CASSSRRTGQETQYF
TRBD1	14	TRBJ2-1	TRBV5-1	-	TGCGCCAGCAGCCTGGGACAGAATTACAATGAGCAGTTCTTC	CASSLGQNYNEQFF
-	14	TRBJ1-6	TRBV7-2	-	TGTGCCAGCAGCTTAGAAGGGGATAATTCACCCCTCCACTTT	CASSLEGDNSPLHF
TRBD2	14	TRBJ2-1	TRBV19	-	TGTGCCAGTACTGTCCCTCTAGCGGGCAATGAGCAGTTCTTC	CASTVPLAGNEQFF
-	12	TRBJ1-2	TRBV29-1	-	TGCAGCGTTGTGGGGGGTTCATATGGCTACACCTTC	CSVVGGSYGYTF
TRBD2	14	TRBJ2-1	TRBV6-2/TRBV6-3	few	TGTGCCAGCAGTTATCGAGCGGGAGACAATGAGCAGTTCTTC	CASSYRAGDNEQFF
TRBD2	16	TRBJ2-1	TRBV19	-	TGTGCCAGTAGTATCTTCTGGACTAGCGGATACAATGAGCAGTTCTTC	CASSIFWTSGYNEQFF
-	14	TRBJ2-3	TRBV21-1	-	TGTGCCAGCAGCAAGTTAGTCTGCACAGATACGCAGTATTTT	CASSKLVCTDTQYF
TRBD2	14	TRBJ2-1	TRBV7-3	-	TGTGCCAGCAGCTTAGCGGGAGCGTCGAATGAGCAGTTCTTC	CASSLAGASNEQFF
-	12	TRBJ1-1	TRBV3-1/TRBV3-2	-	TGTGCCAGCAGCCATTCGACAGCTGAAGCTTTCTTT	CASSHSTAEAFF
-	14	TRBJ2-5	TRBV15	-	TGTGCCACCAGCAGAGATAGGGGAACGGAGACCCAGTACTTC	CATSRDRGTETQYF
-	14	TRBJ1-1	TRBV7-8	few	TGTGCCAGCACCAACTCAAACGGGGACACTGAAGCTTTCTTT	CASTNSNGDTEAFF
-	14	TRBJ1-5	TRBV6-5	-	TGTGCCAGCAGCTCCGAGAGGGTAGGCCAGCCCCAGCATTTT	CASSSERVGQPQHF
-	13	TRBJ1-2	TRBV3-1/TRBV3-2	-	TGTGCCAGCAGCGCACAGGGAAACTATGGCTACACCTTC	CASSAQGNYGYTF
-	12	TRBJ2-5	TRBV2	-	TGTGCCAGCAGGTACGGGGAAGAGACCCAGTACTTC	CASRYGEETQYF
-	11	TRBJ2-1	TRBV29-1	-	TGCAGCGTTCAGGGTTACAATGAGCAGTTCTTC	CSVQGYNEQFF
-	13	TRBJ1-2	TRBV7-3	-	TGTGCCAGCAGCTTAAGAGGAGGGTATGGCTACACCTTC	CASSLRGGYGYTF
-	18	TRBJ2-1	TRBV21-1	-	TGTGCCAGCAGCAAAGTCCGGCCGAGCGGACCCTCCTACAATGAGCAGTTCTTC	CASSKVRPSGPSYNEQFF